These 5 T cell receptor beta chains were sequenced from one sample in a study of blood T cells in healthy people across ages. A second PCR of roughly 7 to 11 cycles used a sample-barcoded 5' primer and a J-beta primer mix. TCRdb re-called the 5' RACE reads through MiXCR, storing one row per CDR3 protein. The sample includes about 640,000 distinct CDR3 sequences, roughly 53% of them seen just once. Material for sequencing was blood. The receptors were sampled from a man in his fifties or sixties in good health.

The chain has TRBV5-1 and TRBJ1-1; 7 nucleotides align to TRBD1. Germline CDR1 reads SGHRS; CDR2 reads YFSETQ. V shed 7 bases, J shed 0 bases, and the junction held 9 bases outside the gene matches. The CDR3 consists of 15 residues. In nucleotides, the CDR3 is TGCGCCAGCTACGACAGGGAGCTAGTGAACACTGAAGCTTTCTTT. This translates into CASYDRELVNTEAFF.

The chain couples TRBV29-1 to TRBJ2-7; no firm D call. CDR3 length: 14 amino acids. Germline CDR1 reads SQVTM; CDR2 reads ANQGSEA. V lost 5 bases, J lost 0 bases, and 14 bases lay in between. CDR3 residues: CSVITDKSSYEQYF. In DNA form, the CDR3 reads TGCAGCGTTATAACTGACAAGAGCTCCTACGAGCAGTACTTC.

The chain combines TRBV10-3 with TRBJ2-5, with 7 bases aligning to TRBD2. The ends lost 10 bases at V and 0 bases at J; junction bases unmatched: 8. CDR1 and CDR2 (germline): ENHRY, SYGVKD. The length of the CDR3 is 14 residues. The CDR3 protein is CATAPGLNQETQYF. In DNA, the CDR3 is TGTGCCACCGCCCCGGGACTAAACCAAGAGACCCAGTACTTC.

This clonotype was recorded at least ten times. J is TRBJ1-2 and V is TRBV5-1, with 8 bases aligning to TRBD1. From germline, CDR1 is SGHRS and CDR2 YFSETQ. Germline trimming cut 0 bases from V and 4 bases from J; bases unmatched to any gene: 2. The CDR3 spans 14 residues. The CDR3 is CASSLGQGSYGYTF. The CDR3 DNA follows: TGCGCCAGCAGCTTGGGACAGGGGAGCTATGGCTACACCTTC.

The chain combines TRBV5-5 with TRBJ2-7, with 8 nucleotides matching TRBD1. This CDR3 has 15 residues. The V gene's germline CDR1 is SGHKS and CDR2 YYEKEE (reference sequence). V shed 0 bases, J shed 4 bases, and the junction held 6 bases outside the gene matches. CDR3: CASSLEATGVYEQYF. Here the CDR3 DNA reads TGTGCCAGCAGCTTGGAGGCGACAGGGGTTTACGAGCAGTACTTC. Filled out from reference TRBV5-5 and TRBJ2-7, the complete variable domain reads DAGVTQSPTHLIKTRGQQVTLRCSPISGHKSVSWYQQVLGQGPQFIFQYYEKEERGRGNFPDRFSARQFPNYSSELNVNALLLGDSALYLCASSLEATGVYEQYFGPGTRLTVT.